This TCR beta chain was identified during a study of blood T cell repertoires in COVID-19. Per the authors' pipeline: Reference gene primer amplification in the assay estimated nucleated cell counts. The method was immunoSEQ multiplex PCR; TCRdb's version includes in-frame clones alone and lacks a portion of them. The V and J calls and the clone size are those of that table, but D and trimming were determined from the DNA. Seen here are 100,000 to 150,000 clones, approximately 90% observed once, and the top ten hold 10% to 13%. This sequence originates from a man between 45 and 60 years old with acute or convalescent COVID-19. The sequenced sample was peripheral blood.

The CDR3 bases are TGCAGCGTTGCGGCAGGGTACACTGAAGCTTTCTTT. The encoded protein is CSVAAGYTEAFF. The V and J genes are TRBV29-1 and TRBJ1-1, with D tentatively TRBD1 (5 bases). The CDR3 spans 12 residues. V dropped 4 bases and J dropped 3 bases, with 9 bases sitting between them. The germline CDR1 and CDR2 sequences are SQVTM and ANQGSEA.